These 2 T cell receptor beta chains share one sample of origin, sequenced in a study of T cell responses to AZD1222 COVID-19 vaccine. Produced via immunoSEQ multiplex PCR; TCRdb's table is partial and in-frame only. The profile shows some 150,000 clones, 90% of them singletons. The sequences come from peripheral blood, collected on day 0 of AZD1222 vaccination. The receptors were gathered from an adult in good health.

This sequence joins TRBV7-2 and TRBJ1-5; D remains ambiguous. From germline, CDR1 is SGHTA and CDR2 FQGNSA. The CDR3 is 13 amino acids. V was clipped by 2 bases and J by 2 bases, with 4 bases between them. CDR3 residues: CASSLSRNQPQHF. The CDR3 DNA is TGTGCCAGCAGCTTAAGTCGCAATCAGCCCCAGCATTTT.

A single count supports this clone. The chain links TRBV19 to TRBJ2-1; perhaps TRBD2 as D (6 bases). CDR1 and CDR2 from the germline V gene are LNHDA and SQIVND (reference sequence). V was trimmed by 6 bases and J by 2 bases, leaving 17 bases between them. The length of the CDR3 is 16 residues. CDR3 sequence (DNA): TGTGCCAGTAGCCTCCTCTCACTAGCTACCTACAATGAGCAGTTCTTC. This gives the protein CASSLLSLATYNEQFF.